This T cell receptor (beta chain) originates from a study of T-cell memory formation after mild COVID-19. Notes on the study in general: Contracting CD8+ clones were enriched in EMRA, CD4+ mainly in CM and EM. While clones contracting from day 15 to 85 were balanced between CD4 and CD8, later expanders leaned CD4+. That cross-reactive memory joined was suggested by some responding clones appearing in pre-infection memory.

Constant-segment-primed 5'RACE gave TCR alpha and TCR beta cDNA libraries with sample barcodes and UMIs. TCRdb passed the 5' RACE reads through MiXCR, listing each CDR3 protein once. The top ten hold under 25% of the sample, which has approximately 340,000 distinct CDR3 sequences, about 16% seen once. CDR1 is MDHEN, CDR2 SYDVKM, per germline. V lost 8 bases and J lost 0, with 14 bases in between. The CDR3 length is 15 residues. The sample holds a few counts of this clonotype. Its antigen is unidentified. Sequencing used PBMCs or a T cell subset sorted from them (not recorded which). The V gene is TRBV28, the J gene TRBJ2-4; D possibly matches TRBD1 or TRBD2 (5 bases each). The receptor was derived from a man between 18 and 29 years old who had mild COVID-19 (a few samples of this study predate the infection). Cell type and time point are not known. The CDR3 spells CASCRPGLAKNIQYF. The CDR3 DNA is TGTGCCAGCTGCAGGCCGGGGCTAGCCAAAAACATTCAGTACTTC.